This TCR beta chain was obtained from a study of blood T cell repertoires in COVID-19. Study-wide background: The United States, Italy and Spain supplied acute and convalescent COVID-19 samples. T cells, B-cell-depleted T cells, or PBMCs provided the cDNA or gDNA that served as material.

Authors' data handling: Reference gene primer amplification gave estimated nucleated cell counts. Assay: immunoSEQ multiplex PCR; the TCRdb copy retains only in-frame clones and omits some. The V and J calls and clone size come from that table; D and trimming were worked out from the DNA. The sample consists of under 300,000 clones, around 83% of them appearing once. The sequence came from a man aged 25-40 years who had recovered from COVID-19. Source material: peripheral blood.

The CDR3 protein is CASSRGGQGSEKLFF. The CDR3 region has the DNA TGTGCCAGCAGTCGGGGGGGGCAGGGTAGTGAAAAACTGTTTTTT. The chain couples TRBV11-2 to TRBJ1-4, with D possibly being TRBD1 (6 bases). Germline V gene data show CDR1 as SGHAT and CDR2 as FQNNGV. V was pared by 6 bases and J by 7 bases, with 18 bases between. The CDR3 sequence is 15 residues long.